This TCR beta chain was observed in a study of response to subunit inactivated influenza vaccine. Germline lookup yields CDR1 DFQATT and CDR2 SNEGSKA (reference sequence). J lost 6 bases, V lost 5 bases, and 11 bases had no gene match. The CDR3 runs 16 residues. About this clonotype itself: Its antigen is as yet unknown.

General study results and limits: T cells newly recruited by each seasonal influenza vaccination are few, the authors suggested.

One entry per CDR3 protein results from TCRdb running MiXCR on the RT-PCR reads. The sample records 450,000 to 700,000 distinct CDR3 sequences, roughly 15% being singletons. The clonotype comes from a man aged 50 to 59 who received an inactivated influenza vaccine. The V and J genes are TRBV20-1 and TRBJ2-3, with 13 nucleotides matching TRBD2. Specimen: PBMCs from blood, collected roughly 12 days after vaccination. The CDR3 reads CSAVLAGGLPGDTQYF. The CDR3 DNA reads TGCAGTGCTGTACTAGCGGGAGGGCTCCCTGGGGATACGCAGTATTTT.